Listed here is a single T cell receptor beta chain. This record comes from a study of blood T cell repertoires in COVID-19. On the study more broadly: The origin of the acute and convalescent COVID-19 samples was the United States, Italy and Spain. T cells, B-cell-depleted T cells, or PBMCs provided the cDNA or gDNA that served as material.

Authors' methods: Amplification with reference gene primers provided the estimates of nucleated cell counts. Generated by immunoSEQ multiplex PCR, the TCRdb table keeps only in-frame clones and is missing some. D and trimming were read from the DNA, whereas the V and J calls and clone size are those reported in that table. Of more than 70,000 clones listed, about 85% are singletons. Sequenced input: peripheral blood. The sequence derives from a woman between 45 and 60 years old with active or convalescent COVID-19.

CDR3 bases: TGTGCCAGCAGGGGGCCCGGGACAGGTAGAGGAAGTGGCTACACCTTC. As protein: CASRGPGTGRGSGYTF. The chain links TRBV2 to TRBJ1-2, with TRBD1 matching over 8 bases. The V gene end was trimmed by 6 bases and the J gene end by 7 bases; junction bases not matched to a gene: 16. This CDR3 contains 16 residues. Germline CDR1 and CDR2: SNHLY and FYNNEI.